A selection of T cell receptor beta chains follows, all from one sample in a study of CD8+ T cells in alopecia areata. Libraries were prepared by immunoSEQ multiplex PCR; TCRdb keeps only in-frame clonotypes and omits some of them. This sample has approximately 140,000 clones, with roughly 82% found just once. The source was CD8+ T cells sorted from blood, collected at week 4, from a patient treated with tofacitinib. These receptor sequences come from a human donor with alopecia areata. Both conserved end residues are part of each CDR3. The order of the fields is V gene, J gene, CDR3 protein.

V gene: TRBV5-1; J gene: TRBJ1-2; CDR3 protein: CASSLERTAGRGYTF
V gene: TRBV28; J gene: TRBJ2-7; CDR3 protein: CASSFMGEPGEQYF
V gene: TRBV15; J gene: TRBJ2-5; CDR3 protein: CATSGTAGGQETQYF
V gene: TRBV4-1; J gene: TRBJ2-7; CDR3 protein: CASSQMPGTAYEQYF
V gene: TRBV29-1; J gene: TRBJ2-3; CDR3 protein: CSVEGRYKGAFRDTQYF
V gene: TRBV30; J gene: TRBJ1-2; CDR3 protein: CAWTKLGDRGYGFSYGYTF
V gene: TRBV25-1; J gene: TRBJ2-3; CDR3 protein: CASSDPTQDFTDTQYF
V gene: TRBV12-5; J gene: TRBJ2-7; CDR3 protein: CASGPTGLTYEQYF
V gene: TRBV11-2; J gene: TRBJ2-3; CDR3 protein: CASSLTPGLAGADTQYF
V gene: TRBV4-1; J gene: TRBJ2-7; CDR3 protein: CASSQDISGQAYEQYF
V gene: TRBV29-1; J gene: TRBJ1-1; CDR3 protein: CSVAGIRTEAFF
V gene: TRBV7-8; J gene: TRBJ2-7; CDR3 protein: CASSFGTGSNEQYF
V gene: TRBV9; J gene: TRBJ2-7; CDR3 protein: CASSVREGTALYEQYF
V gene: TRBV9; J gene: TRBJ2-1; CDR3 protein: CASSPSGGLYNEQFF
V gene: TRBV4-3; J gene: TRBJ1-4; CDR3 protein: CASSLEIRDAERDEKLFF
V gene: TRBV5-4; J gene: TRBJ2-7; CDR3 protein: CASSGGQGYEQYF
V gene: TRBV19; J gene: TRBJ2-7; CDR3 protein: CASSRDGGEQYF